These 2 T cell receptor beta chains were all obtained from the same sample, sequenced in a study of PD-1 blockade in classical Hodgkin lymphoma. Measured with immunoSEQ multiplex PCR; TCRdb has only the in-frame clones, and not every one. Of over 10,000 clones in the sample, 70% to 90% were seen once. Each and every patient relapsed after autologous stem cell transplantation, and patients got differing brentuximab vedotin exposure. Here the sequenced sample was peripheral blood mononuclear cells (PBMCs), taken at baseline. The receptors stem from a human donor with classical Hodgkin lymphoma.

Only one count was recorded for this clone. This chain's CDR3 is CAWSVDQGGPFINYGYTF. CDR3 DNA sequence: TGTGCCTGGAGTGTGGATCAGGGGGGTCCTTTTATTAACTATGGCTACACCTTC. This rearrangement joins TRBV30 to TRBJ1-2; 7 positions match TRBD1. J lost 1 base, V lost 0 bases, and 14 bases had no gene match. Per germline, CDR1 GTSNPN and CDR2 SVGIG (reference sequence). The CDR3 loop spans 18 amino acids.

The chain carries TRBV19 and TRBJ2-1; weak D call: TRBD2 (5 bases). Trimming stripped 6 bases from V and 8 bases from J, with 17 bases between. Germline V CDR1 and CDR2: LNHDA, SQIVND (reference sequence). The CDR3 is made up of 14 amino acids. CDR3 coding DNA: TGTGCCAGTAGGCCGGTAGCGAAGAATTATGAGCAGTTCTTC. This gives the protein CASRPVAKNYEQFF.